What follows are 7 T cell receptor beta chains derived from one specimen sequenced in a study of blood T cell repertoires in COVID-19. The method was immunoSEQ multiplex PCR; TCRdb's version includes in-frame clones alone and lacks a portion of them. The data contain 200,000 to 300,000 clones, approximately 83% of them seen just once; the ten biggest clones take up 5.5%. The sequenced sample was peripheral blood. The receptor source for this set is a human donor in a cohort sampled during active COVID-19.

The chain carries TRBV12-3 or TRBV12-4 and TRBJ1-3; possibly TRBD1 for D (5 bases). CDR3 length: 13 amino acids. V lost 4 bases and J lost 4, with 8 bases in between. The CDR3 sequence: CASSSGSGNTIYF. The CDR3 DNA reads TGTGCCAGCAGTTCAGGGTCCGGAAACACCATATATTTT.

This clone was observed a handful of times. This chain connects TRBV30 to TRBJ1-1, with D perhaps matching TRBD1 (5 bases). The CDR3 is 15 amino acids. The V end lost 5 bases, the J end lost 4 bases, and 20 bases lay between the germline ends. The germline V gene encodes CDR1 GTSNPN and CDR2 SVGIG (reference sequence). The CDR3 DNA reads TGTGCCTGGGGGGCTAACTTAGCTATGGTCACTGAAGCTTTCTTT. Translation: CAWGANLAMVTEAFF.

Worth noting for this clone: A read error may produce the germline difference seen at one junction end. J is TRBJ1-1 and V is TRBV6-5, with TRBD1 matching 7 bases. CDR3 length: 14 residues. The germline gives CDR1 MNHEY, CDR2 SVGAGI. The chain's CDR3 is CASSSDRLKTEAFF. The CDR3 DNA follows: TGTGCCAGCAGCTCGGACAGGCTGAAAACTGAAGCTTTCTTT.

This sequence joins TRBV30 and TRBJ1-1; tentative D call: TRBD1 (6 bases). This CDR3 spans 14 amino acids. V lost 3 bases and J lost 5, with 16 bases in between. Germline V CDR1 and CDR2: GTSNPN, SVGIG (reference sequence). The chain's CDR3 is CAWSWGLLGTEAFF. In nucleotides, the CDR3 is TGTGCCTGGAGCTGGGGGCTCTTGGGGACTGAAGCTTTCTTT.

This clone was observed a few times. The chain has TRBV2 and TRBJ1-1, with D hard to call. V was cut by 8 bases and J by 7 bases, with 11 bases left in between. Germline assignment: CDR1 SNHLY and CDR2 FYNNEI. The CDR3 sequence is 11 residues long. The CDR3 loop reads CASLQFSEAFF. CDR3 bases: TGTGCCAGCTTGCAGTTCAGTGAAGCTTTCTTT.

This sequence joins TRBV7-2 and TRBJ2-5; 14 positions match TRBD2. This CDR3 has 15 amino acids. From germline, CDR1 is SGHTA and CDR2 FQGNSA. Trimming at V came to 5 bases and at J to 5 bases, leaving 4 bases not matched to a gene. CDR3 sequence: CASSQGTSGSETQYF. DNA of the CDR3: TGTGCCAGCAGCCAAGGGACTAGCGGGAGTGAGACCCAGTACTTC.

In its sample, this clone was seen many times. This chain links TRBV19 with TRBJ1-3; maybe TRBD1 (5 bases). The CDR3 totals 15 residues. Germline assignment: CDR1 LNHDA and CDR2 SQIVND (reference sequence). V shed 5 bases and J shed 4 bases, with 15 bases lying between them. CDR3 loop: CASSPLGGLGNTIYF. The CDR3 DNA reads as TGTGCCAGTAGTCCTCTCGGGGGTCTCGGAAACACCATATATTTT. Looking up the rest from reference TRBV19 and TRBJ1-3 gives the full variable domain: DGGITQSPKYLFRKEGQNVTLSCEQNLNHDAMYWYRQDPGQGLRLIYYSQIVNDFQKGDIAEGYSVSREKKESFPLTVTSAQKNPTAFYLCASSPLGGLGNTIYFGEGSWLTVV.